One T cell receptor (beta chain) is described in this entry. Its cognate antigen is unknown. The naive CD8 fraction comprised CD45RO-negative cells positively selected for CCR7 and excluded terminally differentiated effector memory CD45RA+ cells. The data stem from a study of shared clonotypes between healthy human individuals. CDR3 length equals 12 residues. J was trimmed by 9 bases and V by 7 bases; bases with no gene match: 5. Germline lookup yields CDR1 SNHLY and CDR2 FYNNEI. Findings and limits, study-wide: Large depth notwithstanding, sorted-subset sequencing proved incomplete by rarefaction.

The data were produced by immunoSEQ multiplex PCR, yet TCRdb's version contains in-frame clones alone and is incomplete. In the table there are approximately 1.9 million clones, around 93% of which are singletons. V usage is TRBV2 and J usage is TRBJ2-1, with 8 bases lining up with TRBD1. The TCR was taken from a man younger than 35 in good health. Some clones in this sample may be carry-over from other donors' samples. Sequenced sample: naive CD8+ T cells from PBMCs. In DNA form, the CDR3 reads TGTGCCAGCACCCGGACAGGGAGTGAGCAGTTCTTC. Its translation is CASTRTGSEQFF.